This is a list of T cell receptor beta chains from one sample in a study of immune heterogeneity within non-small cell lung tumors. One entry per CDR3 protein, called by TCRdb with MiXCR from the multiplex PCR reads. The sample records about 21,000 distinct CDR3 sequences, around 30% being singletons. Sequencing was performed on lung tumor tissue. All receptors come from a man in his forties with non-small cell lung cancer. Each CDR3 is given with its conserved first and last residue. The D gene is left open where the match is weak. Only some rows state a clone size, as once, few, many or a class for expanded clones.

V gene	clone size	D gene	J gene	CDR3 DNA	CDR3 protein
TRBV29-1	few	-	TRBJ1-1	TGCAGCGGCAGGGTAGGGCAGGAGAACACTGAAGCTTTCTTT	CSGRVGQENTEAFF
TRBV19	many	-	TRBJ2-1	TGTGCCAGTAGACTCAGGGTTAACGAGCAGTTCTTC	CASRLRVNEQFF
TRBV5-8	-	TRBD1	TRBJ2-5	TGTGCCAGCAGCCCCCATAAAGGGACAGGGCAAGAGACCCAGTACTTC	CASSPHKGTGQETQYF
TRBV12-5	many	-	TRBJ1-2	TGTGCTAGTGGTTTGATCCCCGACCCCGTAGGCTACACCTTC	CASGLIPDPVGYTF
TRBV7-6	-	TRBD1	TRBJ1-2	TGTGCCAGCAGCTCCCTCCCGGGACAGGGGAACTATGGCTACACCTTC	CASSSLPGQGNYGYTF
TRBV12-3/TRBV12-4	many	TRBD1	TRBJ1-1	TGTGCCAGCAGTGGGACAGGGGGCCGAAACACTGAAGCTTTCTTT	CASSGTGGRNTEAFF
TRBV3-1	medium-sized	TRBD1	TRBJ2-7	TGTGCCAGCAGCAACCCAGGGACAGGGGGCAAAGCGGGCGAGCAGTACTTC	CASSNPGTGGKAGEQYF
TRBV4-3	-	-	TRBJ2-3	TGCGCCAGCAGCCAACGGTGGACAGCCACAGATACGCAGTATTTT	CASSQRWTATDTQYF
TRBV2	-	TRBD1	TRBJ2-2	TGTGCCAGCAAGGGACAGGGAGCTGGCGGCGGGGAGCTGTTTTTT	CASKGQGAGGGELFF
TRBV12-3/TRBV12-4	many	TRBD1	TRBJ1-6	TGTGCCAGCAGTTTAGCGGGGACAGGGAACTCACCCCTCCACTTT	CASSLAGTGNSPLHF
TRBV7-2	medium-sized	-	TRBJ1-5	TGTGCCAGCAGCTGGACAGATCAGCCCCAGCATTTT	CASSWTDQPQHF
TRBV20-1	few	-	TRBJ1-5	TGCAGTGCTAGATCGACAGTCAATCAGCCCCAGCATTTT	CSARSTVNQPQHF
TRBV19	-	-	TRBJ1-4	TGTGCCAGTAGTCGGGAGGGTCGTCGATTTAATGAAAAACTGTTTTTT	CASSREGRRFNEKLFF
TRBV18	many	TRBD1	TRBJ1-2	TGTGCCAGCTCACCTAAAGACAGGGTAAACTACACCTTC	CASSPKDRVNYTF
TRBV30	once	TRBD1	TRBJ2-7	TGTGCCGCCCGGGGACAGGGTATCGAGCAGTACTTC	CAARGQGIEQYF
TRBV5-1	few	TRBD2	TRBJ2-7	TGCGCCACCAGCTTGGTCGCGCGGGAGGGATACGAGCAGTACTTC	CATSLVAREGYEQYF
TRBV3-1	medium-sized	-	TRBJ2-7	TGTGCCAGCAGCCAAGTACGAGGCGAGCAGTACTTC	CASSQVRGEQYF
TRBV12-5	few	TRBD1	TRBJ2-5	TGTGCTAGTGGTAGTCTAAGTAGGGGGCGAGAGACCCAGTACTTC	CASGSLSRGRETQYF
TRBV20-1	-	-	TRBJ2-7	TGCAGTGTTAGAGGGGGAGGGTGGGAGGGGCTGGCCTCCGAGCAGTACTTC	CSVRGGGWEGLASEQYF
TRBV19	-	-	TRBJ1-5	TGTGCCAGTACTCTTTACCCCCGTAGCAATCAGCCCCAGCATTTT	CASTLYPRSNQPQHF